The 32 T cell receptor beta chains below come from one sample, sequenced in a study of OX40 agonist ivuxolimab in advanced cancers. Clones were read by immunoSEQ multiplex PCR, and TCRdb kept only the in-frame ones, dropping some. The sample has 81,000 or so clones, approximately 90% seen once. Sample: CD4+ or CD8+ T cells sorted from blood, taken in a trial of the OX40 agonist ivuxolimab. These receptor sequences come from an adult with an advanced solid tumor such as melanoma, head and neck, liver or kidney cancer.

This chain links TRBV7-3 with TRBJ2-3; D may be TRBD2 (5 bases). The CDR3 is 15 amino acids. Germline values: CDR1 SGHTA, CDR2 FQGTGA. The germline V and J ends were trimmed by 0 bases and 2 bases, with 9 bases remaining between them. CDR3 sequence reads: CASSLTGLFTDTQYF. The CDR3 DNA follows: TGTGCCAGCAGCTTAACTGGACTCTTCACAGATACGCAGTATTTT. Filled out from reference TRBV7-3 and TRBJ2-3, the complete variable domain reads GAGVSQTPSNKVTEKGKYVELRCDPISGHTALYWYRQSLGQGPEFLIYFQGTGAADDSGLPNDRFFAVRPEGSVSTLKIQRTERGDSAVYLCASSLTGLFTDTQYFGPGTRLTVL.

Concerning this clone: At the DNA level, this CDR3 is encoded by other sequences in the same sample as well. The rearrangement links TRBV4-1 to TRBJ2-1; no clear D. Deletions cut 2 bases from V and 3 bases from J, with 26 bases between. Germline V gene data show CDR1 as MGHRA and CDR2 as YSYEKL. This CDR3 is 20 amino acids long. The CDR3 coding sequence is TGCGCCAGCAGCCAAAAGGCCTCCGCGGCATATCAGGCAGGCTACAATGAGCAGTTCTTC. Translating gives CASSQKASAAYQAGYNEQFF.

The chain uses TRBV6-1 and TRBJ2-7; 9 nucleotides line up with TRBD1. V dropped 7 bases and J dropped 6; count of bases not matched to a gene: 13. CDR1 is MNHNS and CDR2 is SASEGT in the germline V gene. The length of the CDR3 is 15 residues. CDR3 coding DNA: TGTGCCAGCACCCCCGGGACAGGGATCTTTTTCGAGCAGTACTTC. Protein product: CASTPGTGIFFEQYF.

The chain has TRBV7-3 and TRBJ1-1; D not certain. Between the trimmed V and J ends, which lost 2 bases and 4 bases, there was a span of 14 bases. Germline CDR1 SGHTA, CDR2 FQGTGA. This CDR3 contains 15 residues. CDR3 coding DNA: TGTGCCAGCAGCTTAGACGGGGTAGGTGGCACTGAAGCTTTCTTT. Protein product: CASSLDGVGGTEAFF.

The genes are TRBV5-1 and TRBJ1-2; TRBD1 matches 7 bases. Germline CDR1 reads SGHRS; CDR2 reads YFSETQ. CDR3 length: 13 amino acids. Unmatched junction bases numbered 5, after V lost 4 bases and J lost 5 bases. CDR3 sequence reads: CASSRDREYGYTF. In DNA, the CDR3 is TGCGCCAGCAGCCGAGACAGGGAGTATGGCTACACCTTC. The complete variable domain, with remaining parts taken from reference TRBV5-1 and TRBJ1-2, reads KAGVTQTPRYLIKTRGQQVTLSCSPISGHRSVSWYQQTPGQGLQFLFEYFSETQRNKGNFPGRFSGRQFSNSRSEMNVSTLELGDSALYLCASSRDREYGYTFGSGTRLTVV.

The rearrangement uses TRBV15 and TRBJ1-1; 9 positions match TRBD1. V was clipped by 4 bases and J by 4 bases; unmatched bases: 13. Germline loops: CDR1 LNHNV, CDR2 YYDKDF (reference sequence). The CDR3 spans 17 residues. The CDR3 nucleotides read TGTGCCACCAGCACCTACAGGGGGCCCCTCGCAAGCACTGAAGCTTTCTTT. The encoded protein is CATSTYRGPLASTEAFF.

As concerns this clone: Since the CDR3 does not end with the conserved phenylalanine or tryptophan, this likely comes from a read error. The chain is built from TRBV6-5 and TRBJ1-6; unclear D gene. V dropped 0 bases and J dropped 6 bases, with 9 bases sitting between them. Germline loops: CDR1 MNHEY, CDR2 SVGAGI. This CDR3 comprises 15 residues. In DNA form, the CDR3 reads TGTGCCAGCAGTTACTCGAACAGAGCTAATTCACCCCTCCACCTT. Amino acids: CASSYSNRANSPLHL.

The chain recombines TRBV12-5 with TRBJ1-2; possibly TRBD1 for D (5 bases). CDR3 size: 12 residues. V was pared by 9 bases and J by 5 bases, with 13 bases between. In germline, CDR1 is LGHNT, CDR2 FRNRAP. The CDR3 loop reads CARQVGLYGYTF. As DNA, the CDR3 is TGTGCTAGACAGGTCGGATTGTATGGCTACACCTTC. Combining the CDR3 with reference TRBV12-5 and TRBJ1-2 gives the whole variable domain DARVTQTPRHKVTEMGQEVTMRCQPILGHNTVFWYRQTMMQGLELLAYFRNRAPLDDSGMPKDRFSAEMPDATLATLKIQPSEPRDSAVYFCARQVGLYGYTFGSGTRLTVV.

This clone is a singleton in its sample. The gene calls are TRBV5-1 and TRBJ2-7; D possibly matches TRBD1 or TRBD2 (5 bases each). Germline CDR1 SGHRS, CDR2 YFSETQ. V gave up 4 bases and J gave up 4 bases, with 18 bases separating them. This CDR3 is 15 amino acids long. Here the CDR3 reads CASSPDGANGYEQYF. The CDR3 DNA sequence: TGCGCCAGCAGCCCAGACGGGGCCAACGGGTACGAGCAGTACTTC.

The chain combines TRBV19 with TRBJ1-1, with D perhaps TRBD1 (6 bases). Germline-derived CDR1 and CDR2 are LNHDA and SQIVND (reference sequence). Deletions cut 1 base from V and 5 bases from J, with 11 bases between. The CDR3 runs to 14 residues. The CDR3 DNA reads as TGTGCCAGTAGTATAGCCAGGGGCGGTACTGAAGCTTTCTTT. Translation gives CASSIARGGTEAFF.

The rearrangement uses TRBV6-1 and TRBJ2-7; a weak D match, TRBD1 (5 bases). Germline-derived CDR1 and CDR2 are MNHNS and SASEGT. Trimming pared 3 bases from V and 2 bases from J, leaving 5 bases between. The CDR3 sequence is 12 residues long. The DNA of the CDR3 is TGTGCCAGCAGTGACAGGGCCTACGAGCAGTACTTC. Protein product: CASSDRAYEQYF.

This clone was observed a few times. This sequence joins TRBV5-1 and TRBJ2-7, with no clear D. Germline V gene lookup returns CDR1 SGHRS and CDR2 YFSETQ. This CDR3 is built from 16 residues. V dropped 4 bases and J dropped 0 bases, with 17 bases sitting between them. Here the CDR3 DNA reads TGCGCCAGCAGCCCGACTGGCCGACCGAGCTCCTACGAGCAGTACTTC. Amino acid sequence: CASSPTGRPSSYEQYF.

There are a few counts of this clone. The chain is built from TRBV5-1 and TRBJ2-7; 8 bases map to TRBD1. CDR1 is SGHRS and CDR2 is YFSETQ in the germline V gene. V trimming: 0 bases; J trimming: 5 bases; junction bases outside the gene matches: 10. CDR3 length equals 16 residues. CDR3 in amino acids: CASSLVSVGRGHEQYF. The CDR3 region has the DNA TGCGCCAGCAGCTTGGTTTCGGTGGGCAGGGGGCACGAGCAGTACTTC.

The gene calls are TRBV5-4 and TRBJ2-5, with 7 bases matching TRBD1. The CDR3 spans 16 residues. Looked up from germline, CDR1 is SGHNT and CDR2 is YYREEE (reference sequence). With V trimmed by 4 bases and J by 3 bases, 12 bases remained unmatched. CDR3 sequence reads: CASSQVLGQTEETQYF. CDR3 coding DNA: TGTGCCAGCAGCCAAGTTCTGGGACAGACGGAAGAGACCCAGTACTTC.

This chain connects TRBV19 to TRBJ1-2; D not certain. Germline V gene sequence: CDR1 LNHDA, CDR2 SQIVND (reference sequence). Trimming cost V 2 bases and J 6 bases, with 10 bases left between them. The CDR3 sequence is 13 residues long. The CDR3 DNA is TGTGCCAGTAGTATATCTGGCGGGAATGGCTACACCTTC. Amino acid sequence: CASSISGGNGYTF.

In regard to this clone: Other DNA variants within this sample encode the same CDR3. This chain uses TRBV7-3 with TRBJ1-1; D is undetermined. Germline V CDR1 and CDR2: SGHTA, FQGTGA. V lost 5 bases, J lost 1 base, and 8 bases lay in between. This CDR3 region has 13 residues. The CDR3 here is CASSSQPNTEAFF. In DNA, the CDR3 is TGTGCCAGCAGCAGTCAACCGAACACTGAAGCTTTCTTT.

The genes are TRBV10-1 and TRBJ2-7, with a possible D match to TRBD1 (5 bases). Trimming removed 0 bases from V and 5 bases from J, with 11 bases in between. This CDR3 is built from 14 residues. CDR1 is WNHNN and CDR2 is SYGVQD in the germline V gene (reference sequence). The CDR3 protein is CASSESRARNEQYF. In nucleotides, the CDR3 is TGCGCCAGCAGTGAGTCCAGGGCAAGGAACGAGCAGTACTTC.

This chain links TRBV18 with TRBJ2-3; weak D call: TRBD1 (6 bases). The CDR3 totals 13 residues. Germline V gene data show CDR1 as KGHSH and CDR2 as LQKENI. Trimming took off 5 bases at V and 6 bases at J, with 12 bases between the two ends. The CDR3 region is CASSLTGRDTQYF. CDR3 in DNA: TGTGCCAGCTCATTGACAGGCCGGGATACGCAGTATTTT. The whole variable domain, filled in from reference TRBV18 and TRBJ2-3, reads NAGVMQNPRHLVRRRGQEARLRCSPMKGHSHVYWYRQLPEEGLKFMVYLQKENIIDESGMPKERFSAEFPKEGPSILRIQQVVRGDSAAYFCASSLTGRDTQYFGPGTRLTVL.

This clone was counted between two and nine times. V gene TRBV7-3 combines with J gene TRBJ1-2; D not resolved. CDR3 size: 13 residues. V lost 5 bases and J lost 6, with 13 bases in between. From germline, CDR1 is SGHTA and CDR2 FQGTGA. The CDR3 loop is CASSPQAGDGYTF. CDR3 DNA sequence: TGTGCCAGCAGCCCCCAGGCCGGGGATGGCTACACCTTC. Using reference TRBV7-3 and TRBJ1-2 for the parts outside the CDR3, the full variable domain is GAGVSQTPSNKVTEKGKYVELRCDPISGHTALYWYRQSLGQGPEFLIYFQGTGAADDSGLPNDRFFAVRPEGSVSTLKIQRTERGDSAVYLCASSPQAGDGYTFGSGTRLTVV.

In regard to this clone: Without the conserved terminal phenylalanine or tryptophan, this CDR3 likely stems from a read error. This CDR3 reads CASSQGINSPLHL. CDR3 DNA sequence: TGTGCCAGCAGTCAGGGGATAAATTCACCCCTCCACCTT. This rearrangement joins TRBV6-6 to TRBJ1-6; tentatively, D is TRBD1 (6 bases). Germline V CDR1 and CDR2: MNHNY, SVGAGI (reference sequence). V was clipped by 5 bases and J by 7 bases, with 9 bases between them. The CDR3 runs to 13 residues.

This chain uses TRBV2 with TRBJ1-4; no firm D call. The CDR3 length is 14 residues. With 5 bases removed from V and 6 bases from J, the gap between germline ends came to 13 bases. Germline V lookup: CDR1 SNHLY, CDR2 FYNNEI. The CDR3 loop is CASSTVLRDEKLFF. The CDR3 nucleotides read TGTGCCAGCAGTACAGTCCTAAGGGATGAAAAACTGTTTTTT.

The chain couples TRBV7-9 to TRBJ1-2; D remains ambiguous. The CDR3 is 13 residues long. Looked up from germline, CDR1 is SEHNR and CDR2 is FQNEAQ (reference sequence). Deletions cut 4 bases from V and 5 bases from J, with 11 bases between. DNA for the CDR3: TGTGCCAGCAGCTCCACAGTTCAGTATGGCTACACCTTC. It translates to CASSSTVQYGYTF.

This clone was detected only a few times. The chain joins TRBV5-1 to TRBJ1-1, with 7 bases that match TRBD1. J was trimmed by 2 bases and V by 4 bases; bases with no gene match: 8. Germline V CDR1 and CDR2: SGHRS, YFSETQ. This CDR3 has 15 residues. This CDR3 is CASSGSGQLNTEAFF. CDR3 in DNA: TGCGCCAGCAGCGGTTCGGGACAGTTAAACACTGAAGCTTTCTTT.

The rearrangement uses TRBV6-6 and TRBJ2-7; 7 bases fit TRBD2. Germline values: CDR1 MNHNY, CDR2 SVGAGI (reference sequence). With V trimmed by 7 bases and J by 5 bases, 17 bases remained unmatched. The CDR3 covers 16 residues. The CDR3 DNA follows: TGTGCCAGCATCGGGGTGGGGGGGAACGCGTACGACGAGCAGTACTTC. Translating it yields CASIGVGGNAYDEQYF.

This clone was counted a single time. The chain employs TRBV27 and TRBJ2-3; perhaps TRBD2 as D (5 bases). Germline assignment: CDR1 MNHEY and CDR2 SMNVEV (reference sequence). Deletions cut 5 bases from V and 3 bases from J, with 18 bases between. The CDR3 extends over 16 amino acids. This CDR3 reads CASSVPGVITTDTQYF. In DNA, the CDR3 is TGTGCCAGCAGTGTTCCCGGGGTCATCACAACAGATACGCAGTATTTT.

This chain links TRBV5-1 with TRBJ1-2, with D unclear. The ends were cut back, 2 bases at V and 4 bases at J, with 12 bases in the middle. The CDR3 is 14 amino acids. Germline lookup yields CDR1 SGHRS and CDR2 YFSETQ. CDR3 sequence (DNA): TGCGCCAGCAGCTTCACAAGTTTAGGCTATGGCTACACCTTC. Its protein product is CASSFTSLGYGYTF.

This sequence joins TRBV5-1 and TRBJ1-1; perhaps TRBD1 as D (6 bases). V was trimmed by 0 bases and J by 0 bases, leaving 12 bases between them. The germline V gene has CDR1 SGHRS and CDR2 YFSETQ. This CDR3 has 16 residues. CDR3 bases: TGCGCCAGCAGCTTGGGGCAGGGGTCCATGAACACTGAAGCTTTCTTT. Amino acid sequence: CASSLGQGSMNTEAFF.

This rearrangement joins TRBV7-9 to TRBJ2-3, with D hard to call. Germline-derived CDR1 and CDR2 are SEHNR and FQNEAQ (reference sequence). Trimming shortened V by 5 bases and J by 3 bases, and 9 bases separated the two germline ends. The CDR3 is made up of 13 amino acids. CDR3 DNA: TGTGCCAGCAGCCAACGAGATACAGATACGCAGTATTTT. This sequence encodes CASSQRDTDTQYF.

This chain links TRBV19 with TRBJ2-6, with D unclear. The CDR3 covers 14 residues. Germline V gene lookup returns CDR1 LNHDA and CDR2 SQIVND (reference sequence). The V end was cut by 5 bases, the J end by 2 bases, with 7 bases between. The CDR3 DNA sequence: TGTGCCAGTAGTCCCTGGGCTGGGGCCAACGTCCTGACTTTC. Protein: CASSPWAGANVLTF.

CDR3 amino acids: CASAPALSGNTIYF. The CDR3 DNA reads TGTGCCAGCGCACCGGCCCTCTCTGGAAACACCATATATTTT. This sequence joins TRBV9 and TRBJ1-3; D ambiguous. Germline loops: CDR1 SGDLS, CDR2 YYNGEE. This CDR3 region has 14 residues. V was cut by 7 bases and J by 0 bases, with 11 bases left in between.

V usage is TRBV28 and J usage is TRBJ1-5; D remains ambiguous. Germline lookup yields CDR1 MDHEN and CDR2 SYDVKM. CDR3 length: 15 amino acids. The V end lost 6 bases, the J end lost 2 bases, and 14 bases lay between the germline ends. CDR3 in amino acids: CASSYPEGGNQPQHF. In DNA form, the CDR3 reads TGTGCCAGCAGCTACCCGGAGGGTGGCAATCAGCCCCAGCATTTT. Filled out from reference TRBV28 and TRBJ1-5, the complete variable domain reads DVKVTQSSRYLVKRTGEKVFLECVQDMDHENMFWYRQDPGLGLRLIYFSYDVKMKEKGDIPEGYSVSREKKERFSLILESASTNQTSMYLCASSYPEGGNQPQHFGDGTRLSIL.

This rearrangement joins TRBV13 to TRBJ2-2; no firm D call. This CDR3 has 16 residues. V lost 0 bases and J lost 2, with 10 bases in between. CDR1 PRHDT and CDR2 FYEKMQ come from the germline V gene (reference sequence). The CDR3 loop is CASSLGGRVNTGELFF. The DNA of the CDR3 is TGTGCCAGCAGCTTAGGCGGACGGGTCAACACCGGGGAGCTGTTTTTT. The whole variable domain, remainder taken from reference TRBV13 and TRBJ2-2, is AAGVIQSPRHLIKEKRETATLKCYPIPRHDTVYWYQQGPGQDPQFLISFYEKMQSDKGSIPDRFSAQQFSDYHSELNMSSLELGDSALYFCASSLGGRVNTGELFFGEGSRLTVL.